The clone carrying this T cell receptor beta chain was observed many times. The target antigen is unknown. CDR3 size: 15 residues. Germline V gives CDR1 DFQATT, CDR2 SNEGSKA (reference sequence). Deletions cut 0 bases from V and 0 bases from J, with 11 bases between. One entry per CDR3 protein, called by TCRdb with MiXCR from the 5' RACE reads. The sample carries about 250,000 distinct CDR3 sequences, approximately 15% recorded once. This entry comes from a study of T-cell memory formation after mild COVID-19. About the research overall: Largely donor-specific TCR clusters were found. Overall study results and limits: Contracting clones from day 15 to 85 showed balanced CD4/CD8; later expanders favored CD4+. Contracting CD8+ clones were enriched in EMRA, CD4+ mainly in CM and EM. Within pre-infection memory, some responding clones were found, suggesting cross-reactive memory joined.

Sequenced sample: PBMCs or a T cell subset sorted from them (not recorded which). The genes are TRBV20-1 and TRBJ1-2; D unclear. The TCR comes from an adult woman who had mild COVID-19 (a few samples of this study predate the infection). Cell type and time point are not known. In nucleotides, the CDR3 is TGCAGTGCTAGAGATCGAGGCCAAGCTAACTATGGCTACACCTTC. Translating it yields CSARDRGQANYGYTF.